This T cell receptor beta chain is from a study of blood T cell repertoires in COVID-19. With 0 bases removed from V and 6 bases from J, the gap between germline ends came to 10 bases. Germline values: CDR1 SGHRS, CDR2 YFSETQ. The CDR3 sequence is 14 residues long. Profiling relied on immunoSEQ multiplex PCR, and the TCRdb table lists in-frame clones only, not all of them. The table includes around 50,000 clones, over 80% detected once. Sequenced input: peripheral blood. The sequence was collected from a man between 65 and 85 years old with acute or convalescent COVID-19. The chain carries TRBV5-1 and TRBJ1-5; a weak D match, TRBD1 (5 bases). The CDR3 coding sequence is TGCGCCAGCAGCTTGGGAACGACAGTTCAGCCCCAGCATTTT. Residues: CASSLGTTVQPQHF.